These 2 T cell receptor beta chains share one sample of origin, sequenced in a study of cytomegalovirus exposure and HLA in healthy donors. 13 Jbeta primers and 60 Vbeta primers were used for the PCR. Sequencing used immunoSEQ multiplex PCR; TCRdb keeps in-frame clones, though not all of them. The sample has 150,000 to 200,000 clones. Material for sequencing was PBMCs. These receptors were collected from a woman aged 55-75 years in good health and CMV-seronegative.

The V call is TRBV2, the J call TRBJ1-3; D unclear. CDR3 size: 15 residues. CDR1 SNHLY and CDR2 FYNNEI come from the germline V gene. V gave up 4 bases and J gave up 0 bases, with 10 bases separating them. The chain's CDR3 is CASSVSGSSGNTIYF. The CDR3 bases are TGTGCCAGCAGTGTTTCTGGTAGCTCTGGAAACACCATATATTTT.

Points on this clone: The junction departs from germline at one end; a sequencing error may be responsible. The gene calls are TRBV10-3 and TRBJ1-6, with D possibly matching TRBD1 (5 bases). Germline loops: CDR1 ENHRY, CDR2 SYGVKD. The CDR3 is 13 amino acids. CDR3 DNA: TGTGCCGTCAGGGTAGGGGATGAATCACCCCTCCACTTT. This sequence encodes CAVRVGDESPLHF.